What follows describes a single TCR beta chain. Its binding antigen is unknown. It has no much larger one-base neighbor in the sample; base qualities were not kept. This entry comes from a study of shared clonotypes between healthy human individuals (dated by TCRdb to 2018 to 2021). Background for the entire study: Three men and two women, aged 18 to 49 years, made up the cohort. Per donor, three plates each were used for CD4 naive and CD4 memory, two for CD8 naive, and one for CD8 memory. The study deeply sequenced blood TCR repertoires of about 5 healthy adults to estimate repertoire size and the extent of clonotype sharing between individuals. Different laboratories and diverse techniques were used to prepare libraries and sequence TCR repertoires, to increase sequencing depth and limit assay-specific biases. Each donor's leukapheresis produced roughly between roughly 0.9 and 8.9 billion PBMCs.

Using the deep immunoSEQ assay, multiplex PCR amplified TCR CDR3 regions from genomic DNA. For each cell subset, the extracted genomic DNA was distributed evenly across all wells of several immunoSEQ 96-well plates, and each plate served as one replicate. For sorted subsets, about 200 ng genomic DNA, equal to 30,000 or so T cell genomes, was loaded into each replicate PCR. Purified libraries were quantified with a Qubit 3.0 fluorometer, sized on a Bioanalyzer 2100, and re-quantified with the KAPA Library Quantification kit. Each immunoSEQ 96-well plate was sequenced on its own single-read 150-cycle Illumina NextSeq 550 flow cell. Processing in the source paper ran as follows. Because the immunoSEQ output included only junctional sequences and no quality scores, the filtering could not be the same as the filtering used for full-length reads. Sequences were annotated with PyIR, a Python wrapper for IgBLAST v1.9, and V/J genes and CDR3 were assigned using IMGT germline references. Reads with weak V/J assignments (E-value above 1e-6), missing CDR3, stop codons, out-of-frame junctions, or ambiguous translated residues were removed. A V3J clonotype was defined by an identical inferred V gene, J gene, and CDR3 amino acid sequence. The percentage overlap between two repertoires was calculated by dividing the number of shared unique clonotypes by the size of the smaller repertoire. Richness of each repertoire was evaluated using RTK rarefaction, the Chao1 estimator, and Recon v2.1 estimates of unobserved clonotypes. Generation probabilities were computed with OLGA for all TCRbeta clonotypes obtained by the gDNA method from several donors. Imported from immuneACCESS, the table was reduced by TCRdb to in-frame sequences with V and J called. These copies leave out some clones; in studies compared against another copy, an unresolved V gene accounts for under half, and the cause of the remainder is not known. The DNA was the basis for D and trimming; V, J and clone size are from that table. A total of some 650,000 clones appear in this sample, around 97% of them only once. The ten top clones hold approximately 0.057% of the sample.

The donors were healthy, HIV-negative adults who had no recently reported acute infections or vaccinations. Only Caucasian adults living in Nashville, Tennessee, USA were represented among the donors. CD4+ T cells were enriched through magnetic negative selection, after which naive cells were positively selected on CD45RA and the remaining negative fraction served as the memory subset. After blood collection by leukapheresis, PBMCs were isolated using Ficoll-Histopaque density gradient centrifugation and then cryopreserved in the vapor phase of liquid nitrogen. Purity and quantity of every magnetically sorted T cell population were checked by analytical flow cytometry. Genomic DNA was isolated from every sorted fraction and measured by UV absorbance on a Nanodrop 2000c. V loses 7 bases at its end and J loses 7 bases; junction bases beyond the gene matches: 7. The germline V gene sets CDR1 to WSHSY and CDR2 to SAAADI. The CDR3 numbers 14 residues from cysteine through phenylalanine. Only the CDR3 portion is preserved as DNA: 42 bases, with reading frame beginning at the first base.

General conclusions and limits of the study: Clonotypes shared by all four sorted-subset donors showed higher generation probabilities than non-shared clonotypes. Larger estimated clonotype richness was generally found for naive subsets than for memory subsets. Approximately 4.8% of naive CD4, roughly 3.5% of naive CD8, approximately 2% of memory CD4, and more than 0.35% of memory CD8 clonotypes were shared across several donors. Pairwise subsampling led to the expectation that sequencing depth would affect the degree of clonotype sharing among donors. Because the study included only a small number of donors, the genetic and exposure-history diversity represented was limited. Incomplete sequencing was indicated by rarefaction of sorted-subset datasets, despite the large sequencing depth. Sampling was restricted to blood, and TCR repertoires in tissues likely differ from the TCR repertoires found in blood.

The chain is encoded by TRBV10-2 joined to TRBJ2-1, and TRBD2 matches 10 of the central bases. This TCR derives from a woman in her 30s in good health. The sample consisted of naive CD4+ T cells sorted from blood. The cell subset or site label for this specimen denotes: CD45RA+ positively selected. The bases read TGCGCCAGCAACCTAGCGGGAGTTAGGAATGAGCAGTTCTTC. Its protein reads: CASNLAGVRNEQFF.